A single sample is the source of the 29 T cell receptor beta chains below, sequenced in a study of blood T cell repertoires in COVID-19. Data came from immunoSEQ multiplex PCR; TCRdb stores just in-frame clones and leaves some out. The table has over 250,000 clones, approximately 86% seen once. Sequencing was performed on peripheral blood. Source of these receptors: a woman aged 25-40 years with acute or convalescent COVID-19.

This clone was seen more than once but under ten times. The chain links TRBV6-2 or TRBV6-3 to TRBJ2-7; 15 bases match TRBD2. The CDR3 is 18 residues long. Germline V lookup: CDR1 MNHEY, CDR2 SVGEGT. V gave up 5 bases and J gave up 3 bases; unmatched junction bases: 11. The CDR3 reads CASSPPRTSGRAYYEQYF. CDR3 coding DNA: TGTGCCAGCAGTCCCCCGCGGACTAGCGGGAGGGCCTACTACGAGCAGTACTTC.

This clone was found once. V gene TRBV14 combines with J gene TRBJ2-3, with D maybe TRBD2 (6 bases). The CDR3 runs to 16 residues. Germline CDR1 SGHDN, CDR2 FVKESK. V lost 0 bases to trimming and J lost 4 bases, with 14 bases between them. CDR3: CASSQDTTGDPDTQYF. CDR3 nucleotides: TGTGCCAGCAGCCAAGATACTACGGGAGACCCAGATACGCAGTATTTT.

The chain is built from TRBV29-1 and TRBJ2-3; 13 bases match TRBD2. CDR3 size: 15 residues. From germline, CDR1 is SQVTM and CDR2 ANQGSEA. V was pared by 8 bases and J by 7 bases, with 12 bases of the junction left unmatched. The CDR3 is CSTLKGLAGTNTQYF. As DNA, the CDR3 is TGCAGCACTCTGAAGGGACTAGCGGGAACAAATACGCAGTATTTT.

J is TRBJ1-2 and V is TRBV24-1; D is ambiguous. Trimming shortened V by 4 bases and J by 4 bases, and 9 bases separated the two germline ends. Germline lookup yields CDR1 KGHDR and CDR2 SFDVKD. The CDR3 contains 13 residues. CDR3 sequence (DNA): TGTGCCACCAGTGAGGCCGGGTCCTATGGCTACACCTTC. As protein: CATSEAGSYGYTF.

The CDR3 sequence is CAWRQGLDQPQHF. In DNA, the CDR3 is TGTGCCTGGCGACAGGGTTTGGATCAGCCCCAGCATTTT. The chain couples TRBV30 to TRBJ1-5; 7 bases map to TRBD1. This CDR3 has 13 amino acids. Germline values: CDR1 GTSNPN, CDR2 SVGIG (reference sequence). V shed 5 bases, J shed 5 bases, and the junction held 6 bases outside the gene matches.

The genes are TRBV12-2 and TRBJ2-7; the table's TRBD2 call for D was not verified on the DNA. TRBV12-2 is recorded as a pseudogene. The CDR3 has 13 residues. The CDR3 is CASRFRSAYEQYF. The CDR3 coding sequence is TGTGCAAGTCGCTTTAGATCGGCCTACGAGCAGTACTTC.

V is TRBV29-1 and J is TRBJ1-6; TRBD1 agrees at 9 bases. Trimming removed 6 bases from V and 5 bases from J; junction bases left unmatched: 8. In germline, CDR1 is SQVTM, CDR2 ANQGSEA. There are 15 residues in the CDR3. The CDR3: CSVREGTGNNSPLHF. CDR3 nucleotides: TGCAGCGTGCGGGAAGGGACAGGGAATAATTCACCCCTCCACTTT.

This clone was seen a handful of times. The chain employs TRBV18 and TRBJ2-3; 7 nucleotides align to TRBD1. The CDR3 loop spans 14 amino acids. The germline V gene has CDR1 KGHSH and CDR2 LQKENI. V lost 3 bases to trimming and J lost 10 bases; unmatched junction nucleotides: 10. CDR3 region: CASSPKKGAGPQYF. CDR3 in DNA: TGTGCCAGCTCACCCAAAAAGGGGGCAGGACCGCAGTATTTT.

The chain joins TRBV4-1 to TRBJ2-2, with no clear D. Trimming took off 1 base at V and 5 bases at J, with 17 bases between the two ends. This CDR3 has 17 residues. The germline gives CDR1 MGHRA, CDR2 YSYEKL. CDR3: CASSQVIGGLSTGELFF. DNA for the CDR3: TGCGCCAGCAGCCAAGTTATTGGCGGCTTGTCTACCGGGGAGCTGTTTTTT.

V gene TRBV11-3 combines with J gene TRBJ2-7; 7 bases map to TRBD1. V lost 5 bases, J lost 2 bases, and 12 bases stayed unmatched. The CDR3 spans 16 residues. Germline V lookup: CDR1 SGHNT, CDR2 YENEEA. The CDR3 sequence is CASSLAGTVGTYEQYF. The CDR3 DNA reads TGTGCCAGCAGCCTAGCCGGGACAGTGGGGACCTACGAGCAGTACTTC.

The rearrangement links TRBV5-8 to TRBJ2-7; the D gene is possibly TRBD1 (6 bases). V lost 4 bases to trimming and J lost 1 base, with 12 bases between them. This CDR3 has 14 residues. Per germline, CDR1 SGHTS and CDR2 YDEGEE. The CDR3 spells CASSLGGTSYEQYF. CDR3 nucleotide sequence: TGTGCCAGCAGCCTAGGGGGAACGTCCTACGAGCAGTACTTC. The complete variable domain, with remaining parts taken from reference TRBV5-8 and TRBJ2-7, reads EAGVTQSPTHLIKTRGQQATLRCSPISGHTSVYWYQQALGLGLQFLLWYDEGEERNRGNFPPRFSGRQFPNYSSELNVNALELEDSALYLCASSLGGTSYEQYFGPGTRLTVT.

The genes are TRBV18 and TRBJ2-3; 12 bases align to TRBD2. The CDR3 spans 16 residues. V gave up 6 bases and J gave up 5 bases; unmatched junction bases: 9. CDR1 and CDR2 (germline): KGHSH, LQKENI. The CDR3 here is CASSLRLAGVGDTQYF. In DNA form, the CDR3 reads TGTGCCAGCTCCCTGAGACTAGCGGGAGTGGGAGATACGCAGTATTTT.

In this sample, this clone turned up once. This sequence joins TRBV4-2 and TRBJ2-3; the match to TRBD2 covers 16 bases. This CDR3 contains 16 residues. CDR1 and CDR2 from the germline V gene are LGHNA and YNFKEQ. V was clipped by 2 bases and J by 6 bases; unmatched bases: 2. CDR3 nucleotides: TGTGCCAGCAGCCAAAGGGGACTAGCGGGAGGGGATACGCAGTATTTT. Translation: CASSQRGLAGGDTQYF.

The V gene is TRBV9, the J gene TRBJ2-6; 8 nucleotides match TRBD2. The CDR3 is 18 residues long. Germline CDR1 and CDR2: SGDLS and YYNGEE. After removal of 5 bases from V and 0 bases from J, the junction contained 10 bases not matched to a gene. CDR3 protein: CASRGGAGGASGANVLTF. The CDR3 DNA follows: TGTGCCAGCAGGGGAGGGGCGGGAGGAGCCTCTGGGGCCAACGTCCTGACTTTC.

This chain links TRBV30 with TRBJ2-3, with TRBD2 matching over 7 bases. V shed 2 bases and J 0 bases; nucleotides not matched to a gene: 8. The CDR3 sequence is 16 residues long. Germline V gene lookup returns CDR1 GTSNPN and CDR2 SVGIG (reference sequence). CDR3 residues: CAWSPKLAPSTDTQYF. The CDR3 DNA is TGTGCCTGGAGTCCCAAACTAGCGCCTAGCACAGATACGCAGTATTTT.

J is TRBJ2-1 and V is TRBV9; 7 nucleotides match TRBD2. V was pared by 0 bases and J by 10 bases, with 13 bases of the junction left unmatched. CDR3 length: 16 amino acids. Germline lookup yields CDR1 SGDLS and CDR2 YYNGEE. The CDR3 nucleotides read TGTGCCAGCAGCGTAGCTAGCGGCACCGCGGTATTCGAGCAGTTCTTC. It is translated as CASSVASGTAVFEQFF.

The chain employs TRBV23-1 and TRBJ2-1; tentatively, D is TRBD2 (5 bases). TRBV23-1 is marked as an open reading frame, function uncertain. The CDR3 is made up of 16 amino acids. Trimming stripped 4 bases from V and 5 bases from J, with 18 bases between. CDR3 in DNA: TGCGCCAGCAGTCTCTCCGCGGAAGGACTCCACAATGAGCAGTTCTTC. It encodes CASSLSAEGLHNEQFF.

A single count supports this clone. The chain employs TRBV24-1 and TRBJ2-1, with a possible D match to TRBD1 (6 bases). Between the trimmed V and J ends, which lost 6 bases and 0 bases, there was a span of 8 bases. CDR3 length: 14 amino acids. CDR1 and CDR2 from the germline V gene are KGHDR and SFDVKD. The DNA for the CDR3 is TGTGCCACCAGTCCGGGACACTCCTACAATGAGCAGTTCTTC. It codes for CATSPGHSYNEQFF.

The chain carries TRBV19 and TRBJ1-4, with D maybe TRBD1 (5 bases). The germline V and J ends were trimmed by 7 bases and 0 bases, with 6 bases remaining between them. Looked up from germline, CDR1 is LNHDA and CDR2 is SQIVND (reference sequence). The CDR3 totals 13 residues. The CDR3 loop is CASKGATNEKLFF. CDR3 DNA sequence: TGTGCCAGTAAAGGGGCAACTAATGAAAAACTGTTTTTT.

V usage is TRBV10-3 and J usage is TRBJ2-5; 9 bases match TRBD1. V shed 10 bases, J shed 2 bases, and the junction held 8 bases outside the gene matches. The CDR3 spans 14 residues. Germline V gene data show CDR1 as ENHRY and CDR2 as SYGVKD. CDR3 nucleotide sequence: TGTGCCAGAAGACAGGGGGAAGAACAAGAGACCCAGTACTTC. It translates to CARRQGEEQETQYF.

A word on this clone: The junction and the germline gene differ at one end; a read error may be behind it. DNA of the CDR3: TGTGCCAGCAGCTACCCCGGGACAGAGGTCTTC. This sequence encodes CASSYPGTEVF. The chain is built from TRBV11-3 and TRBJ2-1, with 7 bases aligning to TRBD1. The CDR3 is 11 residues long. Germline CDR1 reads SGHNT; CDR2 reads YENEEA.

This sequence joins TRBV28 and TRBJ2-5; D is ambiguous. The V end lost 6 bases, the J end lost 5 bases, and 7 bases lay between the germline ends. There are 11 residues in the CDR3. CDR1 and CDR2 from the germline V gene are MDHEN and SYDVKM. The CDR3 sequence is CASSEAETQYF. The CDR3 DNA is TGTGCCAGCAGCGAGGCCGAGACCCAGTACTTC.

This rearrangement joins TRBV10-1 to TRBJ2-1; D perhaps matches TRBD2 (6 bases). Germline CDR1 is WNHNN and CDR2 is SYGVQD (reference sequence). V was clipped by 4 bases and J by 7 bases, with 20 bases between them. The CDR3 is 16 amino acids. CDR3 in DNA: TGCGCCAGCAGTGGTCTAGCGCAATACCAGCTGAATGAGCAGTTCTTC. Translating gives CASSGLAQYQLNEQFF.

The chain uses TRBV14 and TRBJ1-2; 7 nucleotides match TRBD1. V lost 0 bases, J lost 8 bases, and 9 bases stayed unmatched. The CDR3 has 15 residues. CDR1 SGHDN and CDR2 FVKESK come from the germline V gene. The CDR3 sequence is CASSQDGQDLEGYTF. DNA for the CDR3: TGTGCCAGCAGCCAAGACGGACAGGACCTCGAGGGCTACACCTTC.

The V gene is TRBV10-3, the J gene TRBJ2-7; 13 bases line up with TRBD2. CDR3 length: 17 residues. Per the germline V gene, CDR1 is ENHRY and CDR2 is SYGVKD. V trimming: 5 bases; J trimming: 4 bases; junction bases outside the gene matches: 11. CDR3 sequence reads: CAISKGGTSGIIYEQYF. Here the CDR3 DNA reads TGTGCCATCAGTAAGGGGGGGACTAGCGGGATCATTTACGAGCAGTACTTC.

The rearrangement links TRBV30 to TRBJ1-1; D uncertain. V was pared by 7 bases and J by 4 bases, with 10 bases between. CDR1 and CDR2 (germline): GTSNPN, SVGIG (reference sequence). The CDR3 is 11 residues long. This CDR3 is CAYTMGTEAFF. The CDR3 DNA follows: TGTGCCTACACTATGGGCACTGAAGCTTTCTTT.

This clone appeared a few times. The chain joins TRBV7-9 to TRBJ2-7; D perhaps matches TRBD2 (5 bases). There are 15 residues in the CDR3. V gave up 5 bases and J gave up 3 bases, with 17 bases separating them. Looked up from germline, CDR1 is SEHNR and CDR2 is FQNEAQ (reference sequence). The CDR3 sequence: CASSTFPLRGYEQYF. CDR3 in DNA: TGTGCCAGCAGCACCTTCCCCCTTCGGGGCTACGAGCAGTACTTC.

The gene calls are TRBV11-2 and TRBJ1-4; D is ambiguous. Germline-derived CDR1 and CDR2 are SGHAT and FQNNGV. V shed 3 bases and J shed 6 bases, with 8 bases lying between them. The CDR3 spans 13 residues. CDR3 sequence reads: CASSLWEDEKLFF. The DNA for the CDR3 is TGTGCCAGCAGCTTGTGGGAGGATGAAAAACTGTTTTTT.

The chain recombines TRBV6-5 with TRBJ2-1; maybe TRBD1 (6 bases). This CDR3 is built from 15 residues. The ends were cut back, 8 bases at V and 5 bases at J, with 19 bases in the middle. CDR1 MNHEY and CDR2 SVGAGI come from the germline V gene. The DNA of the CDR3 is TGTGCCAGCGGCCCTGAGGGGACATACAACAATGAGCAGTTCTTC. Its translation: CASGPEGTYNNEQFF.